This is a list of T cell receptor beta chains from one sample in a study of blood T cell repertoires in COVID-19. Profiling relied on immunoSEQ multiplex PCR, and the TCRdb table lists in-frame clones only, not all of them. The sample has 190,000 or so clones; around 87% are singletons. Sequenced: peripheral blood. These receptors all stem from a man aged 35 to 55 with active or convalescent COVID-19. Both conserved end residues are part of each CDR3. D genes are given only for firm matches. The listing skips clone size in some rows; elsewhere it reads once, few, many or a size class.

v_gene	j_gene	abundance	d_gene	CDR3nt	CDR3aa
TRBV7-2	TRBJ1-6	.	.	TGTGCCAGCAGCTTAGGGGGCATGGGGAATTCACCCCTCCACTTT	CASSLGGMGNSPLHF
TRBV7-2	TRBJ2-2	.	.	TGTGCCAGCAGCTTAGCAGGAAAGGGGCGACCCCACCCCACCGGGGAGCTGTTTTTT	CASSLAGKGRPHPTGELFF
TRBV11-3	TRBJ1-4	.	.	TGTGCCAGCAGCTTAGGGCGGCGGGACTCCCGGCCTAATGAAAAACTGTTTTTT	CASSLGRRDSRPNEKLFF
TRBV28	TRBJ1-5	.	.	TGTGCCAGCAGTTCAGGTTCGGGACACTATCAGCCCCAGCATTTT	CASSSGSGHYQPQHF
TRBV24-1	TRBJ1-1	.	.	TGTGCCACCGTAGACAGAATGAACACTGAAGCTTTCTTT	CATVDRMNTEAFF
TRBV27	TRBJ1-4	few	.	TGTGCCAGCAGTTTAAACTATAATGAAAAACTGTTTTTT	CASSLNYNEKLFF
TRBV28	TRBJ2-5	.	TRBD1	TGTGCCAGCAGTTCCATCCGACAGGGTTGGGACTTC	CASSSIRQGWDF
TRBV6-4	TRBJ1-4	.	.	TGTGCCAGCAAAGACCGGGGGTCTAATGAAAAACTGTTTTTT	CASKDRGSNEKLFF
TRBV30	TRBJ2-2	few	TRBD1	TGTGCCCAGAACAGGGGGCGGGTTAGTAGCGCCGGGGAGCTGTTTTTT	CAQNRGRVSSAGELFF
TRBV7-2	TRBJ2-7	.	.	TGTGCCAGCAGCGGAGGTCAGAACTACGAGCAGTACTTC	CASSGGQNYEQYF
TRBV16	TRBJ1-6	.	.	TGTGCCAGCAGCCAATCGGGGGAGGGTCATTCACCCCTCCACTTT	CASSQSGEGHSPLHF
TRBV30	TRBJ2-3	.	TRBD2	TGTGCCTGGAGTCCTACCGCCGGGGCTAGCGGGGGCCTAATGGGTACGCAGTATTTT	CAWSPTAGASGGLMGTQYF
TRBV5-6	TRBJ1-1	.	.	TGTGCCAGCAGCTTGGGGAGGGGTGAAGCTTTCTTT	CASSLGRGEAFF
TRBV7-9	TRBJ1-1	.	TRBD1	TGTGCCAGCAGCTTACTAGGCTCCTGGACAGGGAGAACTGAAGCTTTCTTT	CASSLLGSWTGRTEAFF
TRBV6-5	TRBJ1-1	.	.	TGTGCCAGCAGTTACTCGACCGGGGGCACTGAAGCTTTCTTT	CASSYSTGGTEAFF
TRBV7-2	TRBJ2-7	.	.	TGTGCCAGCAGCCGCGGCGGATTTCCCTACGAGCAGTACTTC	CASSRGGFPYEQYF
TRBV19	TRBJ2-1	.	TRBD1	TGTGCCAGTAGTGTTGACAGGGGGCAGCCCTACAATGAGCAGTTCTTC	CASSVDRGQPYNEQFF
TRBV28	TRBJ2-7	.	.	TGTGCCAGCAGTTTTGGGGGGATCAACGAGCAGTACTTC	CASSFGGINEQYF
TRBV12-3/TRBV12-4	TRBJ1-2	.	.	TGTGCCAGCAGTTTAGTAGGGGTATGGACCTTC	CASSLVGVWTF
TRBV30	TRBJ2-5	.	.	TGTGCCTGGAGGCAGGGGAAAGAGACCCAGTACTTC	CAWRQGKETQYF
TRBV7-9	TRBJ1-2	.	.	TGTGCCAGCAGCTTAGAACCAGGGTTGGGATTCTATGGCTACACCTTC	CASSLEPGLGFYGYTF
TRBV24-1	TRBJ2-5	.	.	TGTGCCACCAGTGATTTCGGCGAGACATACCAAGAGACCCAGTACTTC	CATSDFGETYQETQYF
TRBV5-6	TRBJ1-5	.	.	TGTGCCAGCAGCTTGAACTCTGTGTCTAGCAATCAGCCCCAGCATTTT	CASSLNSVSSNQPQHF
TRBV29-1	TRBJ1-2	.	.	TGCAGCGTTGAGAAGGGGGATGGCTACACCTTC	CSVEKGDGYTF
TRBV3-1/TRBV3-2	TRBJ1-6	.	.	TGTGCCAGCAGCCAGGACATACAATCACCCCTCCACTTT	CASSQDIQSPLHF
TRBV28	TRBJ1-4	.	TRBD1	TGTGCCAGCAGTCTAGCCGGGACAGGGGGCGAAAAACTGTTTTTT	CASSLAGTGGEKLFF
TRBV11-3	TRBJ2-7	.	.	TGTGCCAGCAGCTTAGGGGCAGACTACTCCTACGAGCAGTACTTC	CASSLGADYSYEQYF
TRBV7-3	TRBJ2-5	.	TRBD2	TGTGCCAGCAGCCCCGACCATAGCGGGGAGCAAGAGACCCAGTACTTC	CASSPDHSGEQETQYF
TRBV5-6	TRBJ2-5	once	TRBD1	TGTGCCAGCAGATCGGCCACCGGGACAGGGGGCCGGTTTGTCCAGACCCAGTACTTC	CASRSATGTGGRFVQTQYF
TRBV30	TRBJ1-3	.	.	TGTGCCTGGCGGGGGTTTGAGGACACCATATATTTT	CAWRGFEDTIYF
TRBV7-2	TRBJ1-1	.	.	TGTGCCAGCAACCCCCGGTACGGGAACACTGAAGCTTTCTTT	CASNPRYGNTEAFF
TRBV4-1	TRBJ2-1	.	.	TGCGCCAGCAGCCAAGATTACGGGATTGGATACAATGAGCAGTTCTTC	CASSQDYGIGYNEQFF
TRBV28	TRBJ1-6	.	TRBD1	TGTGCCAGCAGTTCCCAGGGGGCAACTCGTTCACCCCTCCACTTT	CASSSQGATRSPLHF
TRBV9	TRBJ2-7	few	.	TGTGCCAGCAGCGTAGGGACAAATTCCTACGAGCAGTACTTC	CASSVGTNSYEQYF
TRBV7-2	TRBJ1-1	.	TRBD1	TGTGCCAGCAGCCCAACCCCGGGACAGATAAACACTGAAGCTTTCTTT	CASSPTPGQINTEAFF
TRBV3-1/TRBV3-2	TRBJ1-3	.	.	TGTGCCAGCAGCCCGCCGGGGGGTCGAAACACCATATATTTT	CASSPPGGRNTIYF
TRBV7-2	TRBJ2-3	.	.	TGTGCCAGCAGCTTCCGGCGGGGTATGTCAGATACGCAGTATTTT	CASSFRRGMSDTQYF
TRBV24-1	TRBJ1-2	once	.	TGTGCCACCAGTGACGCTTCATCGGAGGATGGCTACACCTTC	CATSDASSEDGYTF
TRBV4-1	TRBJ1-5	.	.	TGCGCCAGCAGCCAAGAGGGGAGGGGTACGGATCAGCCCCAGCATTTT	CASSQEGRGTDQPQHF
TRBV21-1	TRBJ2-1	.	.	TGTGCCAGCAGCAAGACGTACAGAGTGGCTAATGAGCAGTTCTTC	CASSKTYRVANEQFF
TRBV2	TRBJ1-5	.	.	TGTGCCAGCAGTTTGGACGGGGGGCAGCCCCAGCATTTT	CASSLDGGQPQHF
TRBV9	TRBJ1-5	.	TRBD1	TGTGCCAGCAGCCTACAGGGGAATCAGCCCCAGCATTTT	CASSLQGNQPQHF
TRBV5-4	TRBJ2-5	.	.	TGTGCCAGCAGCCACAGACAGGAGTACCAAGAGACCCAGTACTTC	CASSHRQEYQETQYF
TRBV9	TRBJ2-7	.	TRBD2	TGTGCCAGCAGCGTAGAGGCTAGCGGGGCCTCCTACGAGCAGTACTTC	CASSVEASGASYEQYF
TRBV5-4	TRBJ2-7	.	TRBD1	TGTGCCAGCAGCCCCGGGACAGGAAAGTACGAGCAGTACTTC	CASSPGTGKYEQYF
TRBV5-8	TRBJ2-2	.	.	TGTGCCAGCAGCAGGGCGGGCTCCCTCAACACCGGGGAGCTGTTTTTT	CASSRAGSLNTGELFF
TRBV19	TRBJ1-2	.	.	TGTGCCAGTAGTATGGACACTTACTATGGCTACACCTTC	CASSMDTYYGYTF
TRBV30	TRBJ1-4	.	.	TGTGCCTGGAGCGGGAATGAAAAACTGTTTTTT	CAWSGNEKLFF
TRBV10-3	TRBJ1-2	.	TRBD1	TGTGCCATCAGTGAGTCGACAGGGACCAACTATGGCTACACCTTC	CAISESTGTNYGYTF
TRBV6-1	TRBJ1-2	.	.	TGTGCCAGCAGTGAGCAGGACAGAAACTATGGCTACACCTTC	CASSEQDRNYGYTF
TRBV7-5	TRBJ1-1	.	.	TGTGCCAGAAGCTGTGAGGGAGAGGAGAACACTGAAGCTTTCTTT	CARSCEGEENTEAFF
TRBV19	TRBJ1-4	once	TRBD1	TGTGCCAGTAGTATAAGGACAGGGAGGGATGAAAAACTGTTTTTT	CASSIRTGRDEKLFF
TRBV30	TRBJ1-1	.	.	TGTGCCTGGAGTCAGTTAAGGGGAGGGGACACTGAAGCTTTCTTT	CAWSQLRGGDTEAFF
TRBV14	TRBJ2-6	.	.	TGTGCCAGCAGCCAGGAGGACTCTGGGGCCAACGTCCTGACTTTC	CASSQEDSGANVLTF
TRBV5-1	TRBJ2-7	.	TRBD1	TGCGCCAGCAGCTGGGGACAGGCTGGGGAGTACGAGCAGTACTTC	CASSWGQAGEYEQYF
TRBV29-1	TRBJ2-3	.	TRBD2	TGCAGCGCTCCCCCCGGGGGGGCCGTCACAGATACGCAGTATTTT	CSAPPGGAVTDTQYF
TRBV19	TRBJ2-3	.	TRBD2	TGTGCCAGTAGTACGCTAGCGGGGGGCTCCACAGATACGCAGTATTTT	CASSTLAGGSTDTQYF